Reported below is one T cell receptor (beta chain). Antigen unknown. Only in-frame clones appear in the TCRdb table, and some are missing; sequencing was by immunoSEQ multiplex PCR. The sample has some 130,000 clones, around 93% seen once; the top ten hold around 2.8%. This sample stems from a study of T cell responses to AZD1222 COVID-19 vaccine. Study findings and constraints: The study sampled repertoires only after the peak T cell response. Compared with day 0, the breadth and depth of the Spike-specific TCR repertoire rose significantly after two doses of AZD1222. CD4 TCRs associated with vaccination spanned spike, dominating at 160-218 and 743-854.

This CDR3 has 15 amino acids. The V end was cut by 3 bases, the J end by 7 bases, with 19 bases between. Germline loops: CDR1 LNHDA, CDR2 SQIVND (reference sequence). V is TRBV19 and J is TRBJ2-7; perhaps D is TRBD1 or TRBD2 (5 bases each). The receptor's source is an adult in good health. Sequenced material: peripheral blood, taken on day 0 of AZD1222 vaccination. In nucleotides, the CDR3 is TGTGCCAGTAGTATCCAAAGAGGGGCGGTTTCAGAGCAGTACTTC. Its protein is CASSIQRGAVSEQYF. The variable domain in full, completed from reference TRBV19 and TRBJ2-7, reads DGGITQSPKYLFRKEGQNVTLSCEQNLNHDAMYWYRQDPGQGLRLIYYSQIVNDFQKGDIAEGYSVSREKKESFPLTVTSAQKNPTAFYLCASSIQRGAVSEQYFGPGTRLTVT.